This T cell receptor beta chain was obtained from a study of radiotherapy plus CTLA-4 blockade in lung cancer. The overall study: Objective responses were seen in around 19% of patients, disease control in roughly 30%. Study-wide points: Early clonal dynamics of blood T cells, together with interferon-beta, were reported as the best response predictor. Radiotherapy plus ipilimumab was followed by expansion in blood of tumor-derived TCR clones.

Worth noting for this clone: Its antigen is currently unknown.

V shed 3 bases, J shed 2 bases, and the junction held 1 base outside the gene matches. This CDR3 spans 14 amino acids. The V gene's germline CDR1 is MDHEN and CDR2 SYDVKM. With ipilimumab providing CTLA-4 blockade, focal radiation was administered to patients who had chemo-refractory metastatic non-small-cell lung cancer. Using immunoSEQ multiplex PCR, the repertoire was profiled, and TCRdb retains in-frame clones only, with some absent. The profile shows more than 75,000 clones, about four fifths of them singletons. This sequence joins TRBV28 and TRBJ2-7; 10 bases are a match to TRBD1. The TCR sequence derives from a human donor with non-small cell lung cancer who had a partial response to radiotherapy plus ipilimumab. Some clones in this sample may be carry-over from other donors' samples. The sample in question was peripheral blood, obtained from a patient treated with radiotherapy plus ipilimumab. The CDR3 sequence is CASSLGQGTYEQYF. DNA of the CDR3: TGTGCCAGCAGTTTGGGACAGGGGACCTACGAGCAGTACTTC. Combining the CDR3 with reference TRBV28 and TRBJ2-7 gives the whole variable domain DVKVTQSSRYLVKRTGEKVFLECVQDMDHENMFWYRQDPGLGLRLIYFSYDVKMKEKGDIPEGYSVSREKKERFSLILESASTNQTSMYLCASSLGQGTYEQYFGPGTRLTVT.